One and the same sample provided the 31 T cell receptor beta chains below, sequenced in a study of STAT5B mutations in CD4+ large granular lymphocyte leukemia. Sequencing was performed with immunoSEQ multiplex PCR; in TCRdb, only in-frame clones are kept and a portion is missing. The sample comprises tens of thousands of clones, around 63% of which are singletons, and about 1.8% rests with the top ten. Input material: CD4+ T cells from blood buffy coats. The receptors come from a human donor in good health.

This clone was picked up a small number of times. This chain joins TRBV13 and TRBJ1-2; the D gene is possibly TRBD1 (5 bases). The germline CDR1 and CDR2 sequences are PRHDT and FYEKMQ (reference sequence). With 5 bases removed from V and 7 bases from J, the gap between germline ends came to 11 bases. This CDR3 region has 12 residues. The CDR3 here is CASSPQGVGYTF. For the CDR3, the DNA is TGTGCCAGCAGCCCGCAGGGTGTTGGCTACACCTTC.

This chain links TRBV5-8 with TRBJ2-1, with TRBD1 matching over 8 bases. Germline trimming cut 3 bases from V and 0 bases from J; bases unmatched to any gene: 5. This CDR3 region has 16 residues. Germline V gene lookup returns CDR1 SGHTS and CDR2 YDEGEE. This chain's CDR3 is CASSWWTGSSYNEQFF. In DNA form, the CDR3 reads TGTGCCAGCAGCTGGTGGACAGGGAGCTCCTACAATGAGCAGTTCTTC.

The genes are TRBV19 and TRBJ1-2; D is ambiguous. Trimming removed 4 bases from V and 5 bases from J, with 8 bases in between. The CDR3 has 12 residues. Germline V lookup: CDR1 LNHDA, CDR2 SQIVND (reference sequence). CDR3 coding DNA: TGTGCCAGTAGTACCATACGGTATGGCTACACCTTC. This translates into CASSTIRYGYTF.

This clone was observed a few times. The rearrangement uses TRBV11-2 and TRBJ1-4; the match to TRBD1 covers 7 bases. CDR3 length: 14 residues. Germline lookup yields CDR1 SGHAT and CDR2 FQNNGV. V gave up 3 bases and J gave up 6 bases; unmatched junction bases: 4. The CDR3 nucleotides are TGTGCCAGCAGCTTCCAACAGGGGTATGAAAAACTGTTTTTT. It codes for CASSFQQGYEKLFF.

This clone was seen a single time. The chain uses TRBV2 and TRBJ1-4; the D gene is possibly TRBD1 (5 bases). Germline-derived CDR1 and CDR2 are SNHLY and FYNNEI. The CDR3 spans 17 residues. The V end was cut by 6 bases, the J end by 5 bases, with 22 bases between. The CDR3 DNA is TGTGCCAGCAGCCAGGCAGGGATTCGTAGGGGCAATGAAAAACTGTTTTTT. The encoded protein is CASSQAGIRRGNEKLFF.

The rearrangement uses TRBV5-6 and TRBJ2-5, with D maybe TRBD1 (5 bases). The germline V and J ends were trimmed by 4 bases and 3 bases, with 10 bases remaining between them. The CDR3 has 13 amino acids. Germline V gene sequence: CDR1 SGHDT, CDR2 YYEEEE. CDR3 region: CASSEGAEETQYF. For the CDR3, the DNA is TGTGCCAGCAGCGAAGGGGCCGAAGAGACCCAGTACTTC.

The V and J genes are TRBV2 and TRBJ2-5; 9 nucleotides match TRBD2. This CDR3 spans 15 amino acids. Per germline, CDR1 SNHLY and CDR2 FYNNEI. Germline trimming cut 3 bases from V and 5 bases from J; bases unmatched to any gene: 7. This CDR3 reads CASSDGRGGWETQYF. The CDR3 DNA is TGTGCCAGCAGTGATGGGCGGGGGGGCTGGGAGACCCAGTACTTC.

V usage is TRBV6-1 and J usage is TRBJ2-1; TRBD1 aligns across 7 bases. The CDR3 runs to 14 residues. CDR1 and CDR2 (germline): MNHNS, SASEGT. V was pared by 6 bases and J by 4 bases, with 6 bases of the junction left unmatched. In nucleotides, the CDR3 is TGTGCCAGCAGGACAGGGCCGGGTTACAATGAGCAGTTCTTC. It specifies CASRTGPGYNEQFF.

This clone has just a few counts. The chain combines TRBV11-2 with TRBJ1-1, with TRBD1 as a possible D gene (6 bases). The CDR3 has 13 amino acids. Trimming stripped 4 bases from V and 10 bases from J, with 16 bases between. Per the germline V gene, CDR1 is SGHAT and CDR2 is FQNNGV. CDR3 amino acids: CASSYPGARGAFF. The CDR3 DNA follows: TGTGCCAGCAGCTACCCGGGGGCGAGGGGAGCTTTCTTT.

This clone was detected only once. This rearrangement joins TRBV5-6 to TRBJ1-1; perhaps TRBD1 as D (5 bases). The CDR3 has 13 residues. Germline CDR1 reads SGHDT; CDR2 reads YYEEEE. V lost 0 bases and J lost 11, with 14 bases in between. The CDR3 region has the DNA TGTGCCAGCAGCTTGGCCGGGGGGGGTGAGGCTTTCTTT. It yields the protein CASSLAGGGEAFF.

CDR3 loop: CASSGATGSAEAFF. DNA of the CDR3: TGTGCCAGCAGTGGGGCGACAGGAAGCGCTGAAGCTTTCTTT. This chain uses TRBV25-1 with TRBJ1-1; tentatively, D is TRBD1 (6 bases). The ends were cut back, 4 bases at V and 6 bases at J, with 15 bases in the middle. This CDR3 has 14 amino acids. Germline CDR1 and CDR2: MGHDK and SYGVNS.

The CDR3 loop is CASSPNFGAEGSSGANVLTF. In DNA form, the CDR3 reads TGTGCCAGCTCACCGAATTTCGGGGCTGAGGGTAGCTCTGGGGCCAACGTCCTGACTTTC. The genes are TRBV18 and TRBJ2-6; D is tentatively TRBD1 or TRBD2 (5 bases each). This CDR3 spans 20 amino acids. Germline CDR1 reads KGHSH; CDR2 reads LQKENI. The V and J ends lost 3 bases and 0 bases respectively, with 21 bases between them.

This chain links TRBV10-3 with TRBJ1-2; D call uncertain. The CDR3 spans 12 residues. Germline CDR1 is ENHRY and CDR2 is SYGVKD. With 8 bases removed from V and 4 bases from J, the gap between germline ends came to 11 bases. CDR3 sequence: CAIPDNIYGYTF. Here the CDR3 DNA reads TGTGCCATCCCTGACAACATCTATGGCTACACCTTC.

The table lists this clone with a few counts. The V gene is TRBV6-5, the J gene TRBJ1-6; D is ambiguous. V was trimmed by 5 bases and J by 6 bases, leaving 11 bases between them. The CDR3 consists of 14 residues. Germline loops: CDR1 MNHEY, CDR2 SVGAGI. In nucleotides, the CDR3 is TGTGCCAGCAGTGAGGTTATGGGTAATTCACCCCTCCACTTT. Protein sequence: CASSEVMGNSPLHF.

The chain recombines TRBV4-1 with TRBJ2-4; the match to TRBD1 covers 12 bases. This CDR3 comprises 15 residues. The V gene's germline CDR1 is MGHRA and CDR2 YSYEKL. Trimming cost V 4 bases and J 7 bases; bases outside gene matches: 5. The CDR3 spells CASSLPGQGANIQYF. The DNA for the CDR3 is TGCGCCAGCAGCCTACCGGGACAGGGGGCCAACATTCAGTACTTC.

This clone occurred a few times. This chain links TRBV9 with TRBJ1-4; weak D call: TRBD1 (5 bases). V gave up 2 bases and J gave up 5 bases, with 13 bases separating them. CDR3 length equals 15 residues. The germline gives CDR1 SGDLS, CDR2 YYNGEE. CDR3: CASSVGGGLNEKLFF. In nucleotides, the CDR3 is TGTGCCAGCAGCGTGGGGGGGGGATTGAATGAAAAACTGTTTTTT. Variable domain in full (rest from reference TRBV9 and TRBJ1-4): DSGVTQTPKHLITATGQRVTLRCSPRSGDLSVYWYQQSLDQGLQFLIQYYNGEERAKGNILERFSAQQFPDLHSELNLSSLELGDSALYFCASSVGGGLNEKLFFGSGTQLSVL.

J is TRBJ1-4 and V is TRBV2, with D possibly TRBD1 on 6 matching bases. This CDR3 has 12 residues. In germline, CDR1 is SNHLY, CDR2 FYNNEI. The V and J ends lost 6 bases and 7 bases respectively, with 9 bases between them. For the CDR3, the DNA is TGTGCCAGCAGACAGGGAACTGAAAAACTGTTTTTT. Translated, it gives CASRQGTEKLFF.

This clone was detected a few times. This chain links TRBV7-3 with TRBJ1-1; the D is unclear. V lost 5 bases and J 4 bases, leaving 17 bases between the germline ends. CDR3 length: 15 residues. Germline V lookup: CDR1 SGHTA, CDR2 FQGTGA. CDR3 loop: CASSPSPGDSTEAFF. The CDR3 DNA is TGTGCCAGCAGCCCATCCCCCGGGGATAGCACTGAAGCTTTCTTT. The full variable domain, in which reference TRBV7-3 and TRBJ1-1 provide the parts outside the CDR3, is GAGVSQTPSNKVTEKGKYVELRCDPISGHTALYWYRQSLGQGPEFLIYFQGTGAADDSGLPNDRFFAVRPEGSVSTLKIQRTERGDSAVYLCASSPSPGDSTEAFFGQGTRLTVV.

The chain is built from TRBV5-4 and TRBJ1-3; D may be TRBD1 (5 bases). The germline V gene has CDR1 SGHNT and CDR2 YYREEE (reference sequence). The CDR3 sequence is 15 residues long. V was clipped by 4 bases and J by 0 bases, with 11 bases between them. The CDR3 is CASSGGSSSGNTIYF. CDR3 coding DNA: TGTGCCAGCAGCGGGGGTTCGAGCTCTGGAAACACCATATATTTT.

The chain is built from TRBV7-2 and TRBJ2-1; D could derive from TRBD1 or TRBD2 (6 bases each). This CDR3 has 15 amino acids. Trimming took off 5 bases at V and 9 bases at J, with 20 bases between the two ends. Germline CDR1 and CDR2: SGHTA and FQGNSA. The CDR3 sequence is CASSTYWGAGGEQFF. CDR3 coding DNA: TGTGCCAGCAGCACCTACTGGGGGGCCGGTGGTGAGCAGTTCTTC.

The rearrangement links TRBV4-1 to TRBJ2-7, with TRBD2 as a possible D gene (5 bases). The CDR3 runs 15 residues. Germline CDR1 is MGHRA and CDR2 is YSYEKL. V was trimmed by 3 bases and J by 1 base, leaving 13 bases between them. CDR3 loop: CASSQLPRESYEQYF. CDR3 nucleotide sequence: TGCGCCAGCAGCCAGTTACCTAGGGAGTCCTACGAGCAGTACTTC.

This clone was seen more than once but under ten times. The chain employs TRBV27 and TRBJ1-1; 10 bases are a match to TRBD1. Germline V gene data show CDR1 as MNHEY and CDR2 as SMNVEV (reference sequence). Trimming cost V 5 bases and J 4 bases; bases outside gene matches: 7. This CDR3 comprises 15 residues. The CDR3 DNA sequence: TGTGCCAGCAGTATGACAGGGGGCGCGGGCACTGAAGCTTTCTTT. Protein: CASSMTGGAGTEAFF.

This clone was counted a single time. The rearrangement links TRBV11-3 to TRBJ2-3, with 7 bases fitting TRBD1. The CDR3 is made up of 16 amino acids. With V trimmed by 6 bases and J by 1 base, 10 bases remained unmatched. CDR1 and CDR2 from the germline V gene are SGHNT and YENEEA. The CDR3 reads CASRRTSGTGTDTQYF. In nucleotides, the CDR3 is TGTGCCAGCAGGCGAACCTCCGGGACAGGCACAGATACGCAGTATTTT.

The V and J genes are TRBV5-5 and TRBJ2-3, with 9 positions matching TRBD2. Trimming cost V 4 bases and J 2 bases; bases outside gene matches: 5. The CDR3 is 15 residues long. Germline V lookup: CDR1 SGHKS, CDR2 YYEKEE (reference sequence). In DNA, the CDR3 is TGTGCCAGCAGCCCGGAGCGGGGGGTCACAGATACGCAGTATTTT. The encoded protein is CASSPERGVTDTQYF. The whole variable domain, remainder taken from reference TRBV5-5 and TRBJ2-3, is DAGVTQSPTHLIKTRGQQVTLRCSPISGHKSVSWYQQVLGQGPQFIFQYYEKEERGRGNFPDRFSARQFPNYSSELNVNALLLGDSALYLCASSPERGVTDTQYFGPGTRLTVL.

This sequence joins TRBV7-2 and TRBJ2-7; TRBD2 aligns across 10 bases. V lost 2 bases and J lost 7; bases outside the gene matches: 2. The CDR3 is made up of 13 amino acids. Germline V gene lookup returns CDR1 SGHTA and CDR2 FQGNSA. The CDR3 region is CASSLPSGGEQYF. CDR3 DNA sequence: TGTGCCAGCAGCTTACCTAGCGGGGGAGAGCAGTACTTC.

The chain carries TRBV5-5 and TRBJ1-1; 7 bases agree with TRBD1. Germline CDR1 reads SGHKS; CDR2 reads YYEKEE (reference sequence). CDR3 length: 16 residues. The V segment lost 4 bases and the J segment 5 bases; nucleotides outside the gene matches: 14. The CDR3 protein is CASSRGEGASRTEAFF. Written as DNA, the CDR3 is TGTGCCAGCAGCCGTGGGGAGGGGGCGAGTAGGACTGAAGCTTTCTTT.

The chain employs TRBV5-1 and TRBJ2-5; 15 bases align to TRBD2. CDR1 and CDR2 from the germline V gene are SGHRS and YFSETQ. The CDR3 extends over 17 amino acids. Trimming cost V 0 bases and J 4 bases; bases outside gene matches: 4. Here the CDR3 reads CASSLAGLAGGLETQYF. The CDR3 DNA follows: TGCGCCAGCAGCTTGGCCGGACTAGCGGGGGGGCTAGAGACCCAGTACTTC.

The chain combines TRBV4-1 with TRBJ1-2, with 7 nucleotides matching TRBD1. Germline V gene data show CDR1 as MGHRA and CDR2 as YSYEKL. The length of the CDR3 is 13 residues. Losses at the gene ends were 5 bases for V and 4 bases for J; bases not matched to a gene: 4. CDR3 bases: TGCGCCAGCAGCAAGGGACAGTCCTATGGCTACACCTTC. Its protein is CASSKGQSYGYTF.

V is TRBV9 and J is TRBJ1-2; TRBD1 is a possible D gene (5 bases). V was cut by 2 bases and J by 1 base, with 12 bases left in between. The CDR3 covers 15 residues. Per the germline V gene, CDR1 is SGDLS and CDR2 is YYNGEE. This CDR3 is CASSVAGTNNYGYTF. The CDR3 DNA follows: TGTGCCAGCAGCGTGGCAGGGACTAATAACTATGGCTACACCTTC.

The chain links TRBV19 to TRBJ1-4; D remains unclear. This CDR3 region has 14 residues. Deletions cut 5 bases from V and 1 base from J, with 8 bases between. CDR1 and CDR2 (germline): LNHDA, SQIVND (reference sequence). DNA for the CDR3: TGTGCCAGTAGTCCAGAGATAACTAATGAAAAACTGTTTTTT. Translating it yields CASSPEITNEKLFF.

This chain joins TRBV11-3 and TRBJ2-2, with D tentatively TRBD1 or TRBD2 (5 bases each). V lost 5 bases, J lost 6 bases, and 16 bases lay in between. The CDR3 extends over 15 amino acids. Germline V gene sequence: CDR1 SGHNT, CDR2 YENEEA. CDR3 protein: CASSRVGTAPGELFF. In DNA form, the CDR3 reads TGTGCCAGCAGCCGGGTGGGGACGGCCCCCGGGGAGCTGTTTTTT. The full variable domain, completed using reference TRBV11-3 and TRBJ2-2, is EAGVVQSPRYKIIEKKQPVAFWCNPISGHNTLYWYLQNLGQGPELLIRYENEEAVDDSQLPKDRFSAERLKGVDSTLKIQPAELGDSAVYLCASSRVGTAPGELFFGEGSRLTVL.